Sequencing of this T cell receptor beta chain was carried out in a study of T cell responses to AZD1222 COVID-19 vaccine. The repertoire was sequenced with immunoSEQ multiplex PCR; TCRdb's copy has only in-frame clones and lacks some. Here the sample spans around 100,000 clones, more than 65% being singletons. V lost 7 bases and J lost 2, with 14 bases in between. The CDR3 has 15 amino acids. Germline assignment: CDR1 MNHEY and CDR2 SVGAGI. Here the sequenced sample was peripheral blood, taken on day 0 of AZD1222 vaccination. This chain connects TRBV6-5 to TRBJ2-2; maybe TRBD1 (6 bases). The TCR sequence derives from an adult in good health. The CDR3: CASTDWTANTGELFF. As DNA, the CDR3 is TGTGCCAGCACCGACTGGACAGCCAACACCGGGGAGCTGTTTTTT.